This T cell receptor (beta chain) was recorded in a study of graft-versus-host responses after intestinal transplantation. Across the study: Recipients underwent multivisceral, liver-intestinal, or isolated intestinal transplants. Anti-thymocyte globulin served as induction for all recipients, who then took tacrolimus and steroids for approximately 3 years. Study outcomes and limitations: Patients with graft-donor T cell macrochimerism had high graft-versus-host to host-versus-graft clonal ratios in allografts.

The protocol was immunoSEQ multiplex PCR, while the TCRdb copy is restricted to in-frame clones and leaves out a portion. Among 20,000 or so clones listed, approximately 83% were seen once. To note about this clone: Its antigen is not identified.

This CDR3 has 15 amino acids. The germline CDR1 and CDR2 sequences are MNHEY and SVGAGI. V was pared by 6 bases and J by 2 bases, with 9 bases of the junction left unmatched. This TCR was sampled from a human patient who received an intestinal transplant, so some T cells may come from the graft donor. Material: PBMCs, obtained approximately 450 days after intestinal transplant. J is TRBJ2-7 and V is TRBV6-5; 8 bases align to TRBD2. The CDR3 coding sequence is TGTGCCAGCAGAACCTCCGGGACTAGACCCTACGAGCAGTACTTC. As protein: CASRTSGTRPYEQYF.